This T cell receptor beta chain emerged from a study of blood T cell repertoires in COVID-19. Study as a whole: Samples taken during acute and convalescent COVID-19 were collected in the United States, Italy and Spain. T cells, B-cell-depleted T cells, or PBMCs provided the cDNA or gDNA that served as material.

This clone showed up just once. Trimming cost V 0 bases and J 2 bases, with 8 bases left between them. The germline gives CDR1 SEHNR, CDR2 FQNEAQ (reference sequence). The CDR3 is made up of 14 amino acids. As processed by the authors: Estimates of nucleated cell counts were drawn from the amplification of reference gene primers. Generated by immunoSEQ multiplex PCR, the TCRdb table keeps only in-frame clones and is missing some. For V, J and clone size, that table is used; D and trimming come from the DNA. The sample lists fewer than 25,000 clones, 81% seen once, with about 6% in the top ten. This chain connects TRBV7-9 to TRBJ2-7; no clear D gene. This clonotype originated in a man aged 70 or older with acute or convalescent COVID-19. The sequenced sample was peripheral blood. CDR3 in DNA: TGTGCCAGCAGCTTAGCGGCATCTGCCTACGAGCAGTACTTC. Translated, it gives CASSLAASAYEQYF.